This T cell receptor (beta chain) came from a study of shared clonotypes between healthy human individuals. Study as a whole: Per donor, CD8 memory used one plate, CD8 naive used two, CD4 memory used three and CD4 naive used three.

CD45RO-negative, CCR7-positively selected cells formed the naive CD8 fraction, excluding terminally differentiated effector memory CD45RA+ cells. To note about this clone: Its antigen is not known.

Study-level points and caveats: A reduction in generation probabilities was seen for non-shared clonotypes relative to those shared by all four donors.

The CDR3 is 15 amino acids. The ends lost 2 bases at V and 7 bases at J; junction bases unmatched: 8. CDR1 is MNHEY and CDR2 is SMNVEV in the germline V gene (reference sequence). The genomic DNA of each subset was split evenly across several immunoSEQ plates. The table came from immunoSEQ multiplex PCR; TCRdb's copy has only in-frame clones and leaves some out. Of 600,000 or so clones in the sample, 95% are singletons; the top ten hold around 0.11%. The genes are TRBV27 and TRBJ2-1; 7 bases fit TRBD1. The sample taken for sequencing was naive CD8+ T cells sorted from blood. The source is a woman aged 25 to 45 in good health. DNA for the CDR3: TGTGCCAGCAGTTTACGAGGGGGCGAAGGGAATGAGCAGTTCTTC. As protein: CASSLRGGEGNEQFF.